The 30 T cell receptor beta chains reported below all come from one sample, sequenced in a study of cytomegalovirus exposure and HLA in healthy donors. The PCR used 60 Vbeta and 13 Jbeta primers. The table came from immunoSEQ multiplex PCR; TCRdb's copy has only in-frame clones and leaves some out. The sample lists about 160,000 clones, 70% to 85% occurring once. The specimen was PBMCs. The origin of the receptors is a man aged 45-65 years in good health and CMV-seropositive.

The chain employs TRBV12-5 and TRBJ1-2, with TRBD1 matching 8 bases. The CDR3 length is 17 residues. With V trimmed by 1 base and J by 3 bases, 10 bases remained unmatched. The germline gives CDR1 LGHNT, CDR2 FRNRAP. The CDR3 nucleotides are TGTGCTAGTGGTTTGGGCTACGGGACAGGCAAGGACTATGGCTACACCTTC. Its translation is CASGLGYGTGKDYGYTF.

The gene calls are TRBV18 and TRBJ2-1, with TRBD2 matching over 8 bases. The germline V gene has CDR1 KGHSH and CDR2 LQKENI. The CDR3 length is 16 residues. V shed 3 bases, J shed 4 bases, and the junction held 8 bases outside the gene matches. The CDR3: CASSPPRLANYNEQFF. The CDR3 DNA reads TGTGCCAGCTCACCGCCGCGACTAGCGAATTACAATGAGCAGTTCTTC.

There are a few counts of this clone. V is TRBV27 and J is TRBJ2-4; tentative D call: TRBD1 (6 bases). Germline values: CDR1 MNHEY, CDR2 SMNVEV (reference sequence). The CDR3 loop spans 18 amino acids. V was pared by 4 bases and J by 0 bases, with 19 bases between. The CDR3 sequence: CASSYGQPSTLAKNIQYF. Written as DNA, the CDR3 is TGTGCCAGCAGTTATGGACAGCCCTCAACCCTAGCCAAAAACATTCAGTACTTC.

This clone was picked up a small number of times. V and J are TRBV9 and TRBJ2-3, with 9 nucleotides matching TRBD1. Germline V gene lookup returns CDR1 SGDLS and CDR2 YYNGEE. J gave up 2 bases and V 5 bases, and 6 bases lay outside the gene matches. This CDR3 spans 15 amino acids. The CDR3: CASRGGQGVTDTQYF. As DNA, the CDR3 is TGTGCCAGCAGGGGGGGACAGGGAGTCACAGATACGCAGTATTTT.

A few counts support this clone. The DNA of the CDR3 is TGTGCCAGCAGCGGCAGGGTAATGACCGGGGAGCTGTTTTTT. It specifies CASSGRVMTGELFF. The chain uses TRBV9 and TRBJ2-2, with D perhaps TRBD1 (5 bases). Per the germline V gene, CDR1 is SGDLS and CDR2 is YYNGEE. V was pared by 3 bases and J by 5 bases, with 11 bases between. The CDR3 contains 14 residues.

CDR3 protein: CASIAGGRIGELFF. The CDR3 DNA follows: TGTGCCAGCATCGCGGGGGGTAGGATCGGGGAGCTGTTTTTT. This chain links TRBV25-1 with TRBJ2-2; 8 nucleotides match TRBD2. The CDR3 is made up of 14 amino acids. CDR1 and CDR2 from the germline V gene are MGHDK and SYGVNS. With V trimmed by 7 bases and J by 7 bases, 8 bases remained unmatched.

The sample holds a few counts of this clone. The V and J genes are TRBV28 and TRBJ2-3; TRBD2 matches at 8 bases. Losses at the gene ends were 2 bases for V and 13 bases for J; bases not matched to a gene: 5. CDR3 length: 12 amino acids. The germline V gene encodes CDR1 MDHEN and CDR2 SYDVKM. CDR3 sequence: CASSLTSGFKYF. The DNA of the CDR3 is TGTGCCAGCAGTTTAACTAGCGGTTTTAAGTATTTT. The entire variable domain, with the rest obtained from reference TRBV28 and TRBJ2-3, is as follows: DVKVTQSSRYLVKRTGEKVFLECVQDMDHENMFWYRQDPGLGLRLIYFSYDVKMKEKGDIPEGYSVSREKKERFSLILESASTNQTSMYLCASSLTSGFKYFGPGTRLTVL.

In this sample, this clone turned up once. The rearrangement joins TRBV2 to TRBJ1-4; D is ambiguous. This CDR3 is 17 amino acids long. Germline V lookup: CDR1 SNHLY, CDR2 FYNNEI. V lost 4 bases, J lost 6 bases, and 21 bases lay in between. The CDR3 protein is CASSVFLFPGSHEKLFF. CDR3 DNA: TGTGCCAGCAGTGTGTTTTTGTTCCCGGGAAGCCATGAAAAACTGTTTTTT.

This chain joins TRBV2 and TRBJ2-7; 9 bases align to TRBD1. Germline lookup yields CDR1 SNHLY and CDR2 FYNNEI. The ends lost 7 bases at V and 4 bases at J; junction bases unmatched: 8. This CDR3 is 14 amino acids long. The CDR3: CASTADRGRYEQYF. CDR3 nucleotide sequence: TGTGCCAGCACCGCCGACAGGGGGAGGTACGAGCAGTACTTC.

This chain joins TRBV4-1 and TRBJ2-5; 8 positions match TRBD1. The germline V gene has CDR1 MGHRA and CDR2 YSYEKL. The CDR3 spans 14 residues. Trimming at V came to 4 bases and at J to 5 bases, leaving 6 bases not matched to a gene. In DNA form, the CDR3 reads TGCGCCAGCAGCCTAGGCAGGGGGCAGGAGACCCAGTACTTC. Amino acids: CASSLGRGQETQYF.

J is TRBJ2-5 and V is TRBV30, with TRBD2 as a possible D gene (6 bases). This CDR3 is 16 amino acids long. The germline V gene has CDR1 GTSNPN and CDR2 SVGIG (reference sequence). V was cut by 4 bases and J by 2 bases, with 20 bases left in between. The CDR3 DNA follows: TGTGCCTGGAAAGGAGGGATAGTGGGGGAACAAGAGACCCAGTACTTC. This translates into CAWKGGIVGEQETQYF.

On this clone: Relative to the germline gene, one junction end is altered; a read error may explain this. The genes are TRBV9 and TRBJ2-3; TRBD2 agrees at 11 bases. Germline values: CDR1 SGDLS, CDR2 YYNGEE. CDR3 size: 15 residues. The CDR3: CASTVAGGPMDTQYF. CDR3 coding DNA: TGTGCCAGCACCGTAGCGGGGGGGCCGATGGATACGCAGTATTTT. The full variable domain, its missing parts supplied by reference TRBV9 and TRBJ2-3, is DSGVTQTPKHLITATGQRVTLRCSPRSGDLSVYWYQQSLDQGLQFLIQYYNGEERAKGNILERFSAQQFPDLHSELNLSSLELGDSALYFCASTVAGGPMDTQYFGPGTRLTVL.

The V and J genes are TRBV5-4 and TRBJ2-7; TRBD2 matches 7 bases. CDR3 size: 13 residues. V shed 0 bases, J shed 4 bases, and the junction held 1 base outside the gene matches. Germline CDR1 reads SGHNT; CDR2 reads YYREEE (reference sequence). CDR3 coding DNA: TGTGCCAGCAGCTTGGTGGGGGGGTACGAGCAGTACTTC. Translating gives CASSLVGGYEQYF.

The chain couples TRBV6-1 to TRBJ2-3; 7 bases agree with TRBD2. CDR3 size: 13 residues. V gave up 9 bases and J gave up 4 bases; unmatched junction bases: 7. The germline V gene has CDR1 MNHNS and CDR2 SASEGT. The CDR3, as DNA: TGTGCCAGTACGCGGGGGAGGGCAGATACGCAGTATTTT. As protein: CASTRGRADTQYF.

CDR3 protein: CASSTQGTNEQYF. CDR3 coding DNA: TGTGCCAGCAGCACACAGGGGACCAACGAGCAGTACTTC. The genes are TRBV5-4 and TRBJ2-7; 7 bases map to TRBD1. The J segment lost 5 bases and the V segment lost 4 bases, leaving 6 bases of the junction unmatched. The germline V gene has CDR1 SGHNT and CDR2 YYREEE (reference sequence). The CDR3 is 13 amino acids.

This clone has only a few counts. The chain joins TRBV4-3 to TRBJ2-1; 11 nucleotides line up with TRBD2. Germline V lookup: CDR1 LGHNA, CDR2 YSLEER. The CDR3 spans 17 residues. V lost 0 bases to trimming and J lost 1 base; unmatched junction nucleotides: 2. CDR3 residues: CASSQEPSGGSYNEQFF. CDR3 nucleotides: TGCGCCAGCAGCCAAGAGCCTAGCGGGGGGTCCTACAATGAGCAGTTCTTC.

This clone occurred once. The rearrangement joins TRBV5-1 to TRBJ2-7; weak D call: TRBD2 (6 bases). In germline, CDR1 is SGHRS, CDR2 YFSETQ. V lost 5 bases to trimming and J lost 2 bases, with 11 bases between them. This CDR3 region has 13 residues. CDR3 in amino acids: CASRKGGAYEQYF. The CDR3 coding sequence is TGCGCCAGCAGGAAAGGAGGGGCCTACGAGCAGTACTTC.

The chain joins TRBV7-2 to TRBJ1-2; D not resolved. This CDR3 is built from 15 residues. V lost 3 bases and J 1 base, leaving 12 bases between the germline ends. The V gene's germline CDR1 is SGHTA and CDR2 FQGNSA. As DNA, the CDR3 is TGTGCCAGCAGCTTTCCTCCAGGCCGTAACTATGGCTACACCTTC. It yields the protein CASSFPPGRNYGYTF.

The gene calls are TRBV7-8 and TRBJ2-7; tentative D call: TRBD1 (5 bases). Germline V CDR1 and CDR2: SGHVS, FQNEAQ. This CDR3 is built from 13 residues. V lost 1 base to trimming and J lost 5 bases, with 9 bases between them. The DNA for the CDR3 is TGTGCCAGCAGCTTAGGGGGCTGGGACGAGCAGTACTTC. Protein product: CASSLGGWDEQYF.

The chain carries TRBV4-2 and TRBJ2-7; TRBD2 agrees at 13 bases. J was trimmed by 4 bases and V by 3 bases; bases with no gene match: 6. The length of the CDR3 is 16 residues. From germline, CDR1 is LGHNA and CDR2 YNFKEQ. The chain's CDR3 is CASSQPGTSGEYEQYF. The CDR3 DNA is TGTGCCAGCAGCCAGCCTGGGACTAGCGGGGAGTACGAGCAGTACTTC.

A single count supports this clone. This chain uses TRBV9 with TRBJ2-2; 8 nucleotides match TRBD2. CDR1 is SGDLS, CDR2 YYNGEE, per germline. This CDR3 spans 15 amino acids. With 4 bases clipped from V and 4 bases from J, the junction kept 6 bases outside the gene matches. CDR3 sequence: CASSREGGSTGELFF. For the CDR3, the DNA is TGTGCCAGCAGCCGGGAGGGGGGAAGCACCGGGGAGCTGTTTTTT. Filled out from reference TRBV9 and TRBJ2-2, the complete variable domain reads DSGVTQTPKHLITATGQRVTLRCSPRSGDLSVYWYQQSLDQGLQFLIQYYNGEERAKGNILERFSAQQFPDLHSELNLSSLELGDSALYFCASSREGGSTGELFFGEGSRLTVL.

The chain employs TRBV15 and TRBJ2-3, with TRBD2 matching 11 bases. The germline V gene has CDR1 LNHNV and CDR2 YYDKDF (reference sequence). The V and J ends lost 1 base and 3 bases, in that order; junction bases with no gene match: 6. The CDR3 has 17 residues. CDR3 bases: TGTGCCACCAGCAGAGGACTAACTAGCGGGGGAACAGATACGCAGTATTTT. It yields the protein CATSRGLTSGGTDTQYF.

Here the CDR3 reads CASSLRREGHISGNTIYF. CDR3 DNA: TGTGCCAGCTCACTTCGTCGTGAGGGACACATCTCTGGAAACACCATATATTTT. The rearrangement uses TRBV18 and TRBJ1-3; TRBD1 is a possible D gene (6 bases). Trimming cost V 4 bases and J 0 bases, with 19 bases left between them. The CDR3 consists of 18 residues. Germline values: CDR1 KGHSH, CDR2 LQKENI. Looking up the rest from reference TRBV18 and TRBJ1-3 gives the full variable domain: NAGVMQNPRHLVRRRGQEARLRCSPMKGHSHVYWYRQLPEEGLKFMVYLQKENIIDESGMPKERFSAEFPKEGPSILRIQQVVRGDSAAYFCASSLRREGHISGNTIYFGEGSWLTVV.

The chain couples TRBV28 to TRBJ2-1, with 9 bases that match TRBD1. The CDR3 is 15 residues long. V trimming: 6 bases; J trimming: 7 bases; junction bases outside the gene matches: 10. Germline CDR1 MDHEN, CDR2 SYDVKM. The chain's CDR3 is CASSPGGTGRNEQFF. The CDR3 DNA sequence: TGTGCCAGCAGCCCCGGTGGGACAGGGAGGAATGAGCAGTTCTTC. Supplemented by reference TRBV28 and TRBJ2-1, the full variable domain reads DVKVTQSSRYLVKRTGEKVFLECVQDMDHENMFWYRQDPGLGLRLIYFSYDVKMKEKGDIPEGYSVSREKKERFSLILESASTNQTSMYLCASSPGGTGRNEQFFGPGTRLTVL.

This clone was recorded once. J is TRBJ2-7 and V is TRBV7-8; D is perhaps TRBD2 (5 bases). The V gene lost 1 base and the J gene lost 4 bases, with 14 bases spanning the gap. Per germline, CDR1 SGHVS and CDR2 FQNEAQ. The CDR3 is 15 amino acids. CDR3 amino acids: CASSLVGNAGYEQYF. The CDR3 nucleotides are TGTGCCAGCAGCTTAGTCGGGAACGCCGGGTACGAGCAGTACTTC.

The chain combines TRBV7-2 with TRBJ2-1; 16 bases are shared with TRBD2. J gave up 10 bases and V 1 base, and 7 bases lay outside the gene matches. The CDR3 is 17 amino acids. Germline V gives CDR1 SGHTA, CDR2 FQGNSA. The CDR3, as DNA: TGTGCCAGCAGCTTAGAGGGGACTAGCGGGGGGGCCGGGGAGCAGTTCTTC. This codes for CASSLEGTSGGAGEQFF.

This chain links TRBV5-6 with TRBJ2-1; 7 bases are shared with TRBD2. This CDR3 has 11 amino acids. The germline gives CDR1 SGHDT, CDR2 YYEEEE. V was pared by 3 bases and J by 12 bases, with 3 bases of the junction left unmatched. The CDR3 DNA sequence: TGTGCCAGCAGCTGGGGGGGAAGGCAGTTCTTC. Protein: CASSWGGRQFF.

The CDR3 loop is CASKGRTGRITEAFF. In nucleotides, the CDR3 is TGTGCCAGCAAAGGAAGGACAGGGAGGATCACTGAAGCTTTCTTT. This chain joins TRBV19 and TRBJ1-1, with TRBD1 matching over 8 bases. CDR1 LNHDA and CDR2 SQIVND come from the germline V gene (reference sequence). The CDR3 spans 15 residues. The V gene end was trimmed by 9 bases and the J gene end by 4 bases; junction bases not matched to a gene: 13.

V is TRBV11-2 and J is TRBJ2-3; weak D call: TRBD2 (5 bases). This CDR3 has 15 residues. V lost 3 bases and J 5 bases, leaving 15 bases between the germline ends. The germline CDR1 and CDR2 sequences are SGHAT and FQNNGV. CDR3: CASSFRDLSVDTQYF. The CDR3 DNA follows: TGTGCCAGCAGCTTCCGGGATCTTTCTGTAGATACGCAGTATTTT.

The chain recombines TRBV5-6 with TRBJ2-3, with TRBD1 as a possible D gene (6 bases). Germline CDR1 is SGHDT and CDR2 is YYEEEE. The V and J ends lost 4 bases and 7 bases respectively, with 13 bases between them. This CDR3 contains 13 residues. CDR3 bases: TGTGCCAGCAGCGCAATAACAGGGAATACGCAGTATTTT. It translates to CASSAITGNTQYF.